This is a list of T cell receptor beta chains from one sample in a study of blood T cell repertoires in COVID-19. Generated by immunoSEQ multiplex PCR, the TCRdb table keeps only in-frame clones and is missing some. The table includes approximately 270,000 clones, roughly 85% detected once. Sequences were obtained from PBMCs or T cells enriched from blood (not recorded which). The source is a woman aged 30 to 39 who had recovered from COVID-19. The CDR3 runs from the conserved cysteine through the conserved F or W. Fields, in order: D gene, V gene, J gene, clone size, CDR3 protein, CDR3 DNA. A D gene is named only where the DNA matches it firmly. Expanded clones are given a class, and other clones once, few, many or no size at all.

d_gene: TRBD1; v_gene: TRBV11-1; j_gene: TRBJ2-5; abundance: NA; CDR3aa: CASSLGQLGETQYF; CDR3nt: TGTGCCAGCAGCCTGGGACAGCTGGGCGAGACCCAGTACTTC
d_gene: NA; v_gene: TRBV7-9; j_gene: TRBJ1-6; abundance: NA; CDR3aa: CASSFIMGGGNSPLHF; CDR3nt: TGTGCCAGCAGTTTCATTATGGGGGGTGGGAATTCACCCCTCCACTTT
d_gene: TRBD1; v_gene: TRBV4-2; j_gene: TRBJ1-1; abundance: NA; CDR3aa: CASSPRTGWNEAFF; CDR3nt: TGTGCCAGCAGCCCTCGGACAGGGTGGAATGAAGCTTTCTTT
d_gene: TRBD2; v_gene: TRBV9; j_gene: TRBJ2-3; abundance: NA; CDR3aa: CASSVETSGMDTQYF; CDR3nt: TGTGCCAGCAGCGTCGAGACTAGCGGGATGGATACGCAGTATTTT
d_gene: NA; v_gene: TRBV27; j_gene: TRBJ2-1; abundance: once; CDR3aa: CASRKGRRDNEQFF; CDR3nt: TGTGCCAGCAGAAAAGGTCGCAGGGACAATGAGCAGTTCTTC
d_gene: NA; v_gene: TRBV6-6; j_gene: TRBJ2-4; abundance: NA; CDR3aa: CASSAFFYRDRRLAKNIQYF; CDR3nt: TGTGCCAGCAGCGCTTTTTTCTACAGGGACCGTAGGCTAGCCAAAAACATTCAGTACTTC
d_gene: NA; v_gene: TRBV4-2; j_gene: TRBJ2-1; abundance: NA; CDR3aa: CASSREGRGATYNEQFF; CDR3nt: TGTGCCAGCAGCCGAGAGGGTCGGGGGGCCACCTACAATGAGCAGTTCTTC
d_gene: TRBD1; v_gene: TRBV7-9; j_gene: TRBJ2-1; abundance: NA; CDR3aa: CASSSLRIRQGVEQFF; CDR3nt: TGTGCCAGCAGCTCCTTACGCATACGACAGGGCGTTGAGCAGTTCTTC
d_gene: NA; v_gene: TRBV15; j_gene: TRBJ2-1; abundance: NA; CDR3aa: CATSRDRGIGNEQFF; CDR3nt: TGTGCCACCAGCAGAGATAGGGGAATAGGGAATGAGCAGTTCTTC
d_gene: TRBD1; v_gene: TRBV7-3; j_gene: TRBJ2-1; abundance: few; CDR3aa: CASSPGTGGNEQFF; CDR3nt: TGTGCCAGCAGCCCGGGGACAGGGGGCAATGAGCAGTTCTTC
d_gene: NA; v_gene: TRBV24-1; j_gene: TRBJ2-2; abundance: NA; CDR3aa: CATSPGNTGELFF; CDR3nt: TGTGCCACCAGCCCAGGGAACACCGGGGAGCTGTTTTTT
d_gene: NA; v_gene: TRBV7-8; j_gene: TRBJ2-3; abundance: NA; CDR3aa: CASMGDLSDTQYF; CDR3nt: TGTGCCAGCATGGGGGACTTGAGTGATACGCAGTATTTT
d_gene: NA; v_gene: TRBV9; j_gene: TRBJ1-4; abundance: NA; CDR3aa: CASSDGTMTTNEKLFF; CDR3nt: TGTGCCAGCAGCGACGGGACAATGACAACTAATGAAAAACTGTTTTTT
d_gene: TRBD2; v_gene: TRBV4-2; j_gene: TRBJ2-7; abundance: NA; CDR3aa: CASSQEGTRAYEQYF; CDR3nt: TGTGCCAGCAGCCAAGAAGGGACTAGGGCCTACGAGCAGTACTTC
d_gene: NA; v_gene: TRBV28; j_gene: TRBJ2-7; abundance: NA; CDR3aa: CASSPNGGLPYEQYF; CDR3nt: TGTGCCAGCAGTCCGAACGGGGGGCTCCCCTACGAGCAGTACTTC
d_gene: TRBD2; v_gene: TRBV5-3; j_gene: TRBJ2-7; abundance: NA; CDR3aa: CARSLAGGYEQYF; CDR3nt: TGTGCCAGAAGCTTGGCGGGGGGGTACGAGCAGTACTTC